Listed below are T cell receptor beta chains from one sample, sequenced in a study of PD-L1 blockade in urothelial cancer. Data came from immunoSEQ multiplex PCR; TCRdb stores just in-frame clones and leaves some out. The data show some 56,000 clones, approximately 80% seen once. The sample in question was PBMCs, obtained around atezolizumab (anti-PD-L1) treatment. The receptors derive from a man aged 50 to 60 with urothelial cancer. CDR3s include the opening cysteine and the closing phenylalanine or tryptophan. The D gene is left open where the match is weak. Only some rows state a clone size, as once, few, many or a class for expanded clones.

size	length	J	D	V	CDR3	DNA
.	14	TRBJ2-5	.	TRBV4-3	CASSQEQFQETQYF	TGCGCCAGCAGCCAGGAACAGTTCCAAGAGACCCAGTACTTC
.	13	TRBJ1-2	TRBD1	TRBV9	CASSSGTGDGYTF	TGTGCCAGCAGCTCCGGGACAGGGGATGGCTACACCTTC
.	16	TRBJ2-2	TRBD1	TRBV9	CASSVEGTANTGELFF	TGTGCCAGCAGCGTAGAGGGGACAGCAAACACCGGGGAGCTGTTTTTT
.	14	TRBJ2-1	.	TRBV7-9	CASSLRESYNEQFF	TGTGCCAGCAGCTTAAGGGAGTCCTACAATGAGCAGTTCTTC
.	17	TRBJ2-1	TRBD1	TRBV9	CASSVGGGGQGFNEQFF	TGTGCCAGCAGCGTAGGTGGAGGAGGACAGGGGTTCAATGAGCAGTTCTTC
.	13	TRBJ2-3	.	TRBV5-1	CASSGIGEGTQYF	TGCGCCAGCAGCGGCATCGGAGAAGGTACGCAGTATTTT
.	15	TRBJ2-7	TRBD1	TRBV19	CASSRETGLSYEQYF	TGTGCCAGTAGTAGGGAGACAGGGTTATCCTACGAGCAGTACTTC
.	12	TRBJ1-4	.	TRBV29-1	CSVKLPGEKLFF	TGCAGCGTGAAGCTTCCAGGCGAAAAACTGTTTTTT
.	13	TRBJ1-2	TRBD1	TRBV10-3	CAIRGQGLGGYTF	TGTGCCATCAGGGGACAGGGGCTGGGTGGCTACACCTTC
.	16	TRBJ2-3	TRBD1	TRBV19	CASSIRDRVYTDTQYF	TGTGCCAGTAGTATTAGGGACAGGGTTTACACAGATACGCAGTATTTT
.	13	TRBJ1-2	.	TRBV4-2	CASSPQMHYGYTF	TGTGCCAGCAGCCCCCAGATGCACTATGGCTACACCTTC
.	13	TRBJ2-3	.	TRBV6-5	CASSYSFADTQYF	TGTGCCAGCAGTTACTCGTTCGCAGATACGCAGTATTTT
.	16	TRBJ2-7	TRBD2	TRBV13	CASSLGLRGGPEEQYF	TGTGCCAGCAGCTTAGGCCTTCGGGGGGGTCCGGAAGAGCAGTACTTC
once	13	TRBJ1-1	.	TRBV10-3	CAIRGPRDTEAFF	TGTGCCATCCGTGGACCGCGGGACACTGAAGCTTTCTTT
.	12	TRBJ1-2	.	TRBV6-1	CACGGLNYGYTF	TGTGCCTGCGGGGGGCTAAACTATGGCTACACCTTC
.	14	TRBJ2-1	.	TRBV27	CASSIPGFYNEQFF	TGTGCCAGCAGTATCCCGGGATTCTACAATGAGCAGTTCTTC
medium-sized	15	TRBJ2-7	.	TRBV4-1	CASSQDQVFSYEQYF	TGCGCCAGCAGCCAAGATCAGGTTTTTAGTTACGAGCAGTACTTC
.	15	TRBJ2-1	TRBD2	TRBV7-2	CASSTRTSGSDEQFF	TGTGCCAGCAGCACCCGGACTAGCGGGAGCGATGAGCAGTTCTTC
.	16	TRBJ1-2	.	TRBV30	CAWSVRRGWDRSGYTF	TGTGCCTGGAGTGTACGCCGGGGATGGGATCGGAGTGGCTACACCTTC
.	13	TRBJ1-2	.	TRBV6-6	CASITGSDYGYTF	TGTGCCAGCATAACAGGGTCTGACTATGGCTACACCTTC
once	13	TRBJ2-7	TRBD2	TRBV11-1	CASSWGLAYEQYF	TGTGCCAGCAGCTGGGGACTAGCCTACGAGCAGTACTTC
.	16	TRBJ2-3	TRBD2	TRBV4-1	CASSQDWGGSTDTQYF	TGCGCCAGCAGCCAAGATTGGGGGGGGAGCACAGATACGCAGTATTTT
.	16	TRBJ2-7	TRBD2	TRBV11-2	CASSFAGGAVKNEQYF	TGTGCCAGCAGCTTCGCCGGGGGGGCCGTGAAGAACGAGCAGTACTTC
.	16	TRBJ2-1	TRBD1	TRBV7-2	CASSPRDRATYNEQFF	TGTGCCAGCAGCCCCCGGGACAGGGCAACCTACAATGAGCAGTTCTTC
.	15	TRBJ2-5	TRBD1	TRBV30	CAWRSGQGHSETQYF	TGTGCCTGGAGATCCGGACAGGGACATTCAGAGACCCAGTACTTC
once	13	TRBJ2-5	.	TRBV7-2	CASTLLQGETQYF	TGTGCCAGCACCTTATTGCAGGGGGAGACCCAGTACTTC
.	15	TRBJ2-7	TRBD1	TRBV7-8	CASSFLQGASYEQYF	TGTGCCAGCAGTTTTTTACAGGGGGCATCCTACGAGCAGTACTTC
.	16	TRBJ2-1	TRBD2	TRBV28	CASSPHSGSGYNEQFF	TGTGCCAGCAGTCCTCATAGCGGGAGTGGATACAATGAGCAGTTCTTC
.	12	TRBJ2-5	.	TRBV5-6	CASSLGVETQYF	TGTGCCAGCAGCTTGGGAGTAGAGACCCAGTACTTC
.	13	TRBJ2-3	.	TRBV30	CAWIRQGTDTQYF	TGTGCCTGGATTAGGCAGGGGACAGATACGCAGTATTTT
.	16	TRBJ2-7	TRBD2	TRBV13	CASSSPRGGRVYEQYF	TGTGCCAGCAGCTCGCCCCGGGGGGGGCGAGTCTACGAGCAGTACTTC
.	17	TRBJ2-3	TRBD2	TRBV12-5	CASGLAELAGESDTQYF	TGTGCTAGTGGTTTGGCCGAACTAGCGGGAGAATCAGATACGCAGTATTTT
.	16	TRBJ2-1	TRBD2	TRBV11-1	CASSLRLAGRANEQFF	TGTGCCAGCAGCTTAAGGCTAGCGGGGAGAGCTAATGAGCAGTTCTTC
once	18	TRBJ2-6	TRBD1	TRBV4-1	CASSQDGTGGSGANVLTF	TGCGCCAGCAGCCAAGACGGGACAGGGGGAAGTGGGGCCAACGTCCTGACTTTC
.	21	TRBJ1-1	TRBD1	TRBV5-1	CASSLVRFQGQGRDLNTEAFF	TGCGCCAGCAGCTTGGTTCGTTTCCAAGGACAGGGGCGAGACTTGAACACTGAAGCTTTCTTT
.	15	TRBJ2-3	TRBD2	TRBV2	CASSVPIAGVATQYF	TGTGCCAGCAGTGTGCCAATAGCGGGAGTAGCTACGCAGTATTTT
.	16	TRBJ2-3	TRBD1	TRBV7-6	CASSLVGGQGTDTQYF	TGTGCCAGCAGCTTAGTAGGCGGACAGGGCACAGATACGCAGTATTTT
.	16	TRBJ2-5	TRBD2	TRBV18	CASSPQISGIQETQYF	TGTGCCAGCTCACCGCAAATTAGCGGGATCCAAGAGACCCAGTACTTC
.	15	TRBJ1-4	.	TRBV13	CASSLGRTGGEKLFF	TGTGCCAGCAGCTTAGGCCGAACAGGCGGTGAAAAACTGTTTTTT
.	14	TRBJ1-1	TRBD1	TRBV7-9	CASSLLQGGTEAFF	TGTGCCAGCAGCTTACTCCAGGGGGGCACTGAAGCTTTCTTT
.	15	TRBJ2-1	TRBD2	TRBV19	CASSIWGGAYNEQFF	TGTGCCAGTAGTATTTGGGGGGGAGCCTACAATGAGCAGTTCTTC
once	16	TRBJ1-2	TRBD1	TRBV11-2	CASSLDSPGTGEGYTF	TGTGCCAGCAGCTTAGATAGCCCCGGGACAGGGGAGGGCTACACCTTC
.	13	TRBJ1-1	.	TRBV10-1	CASSVDRNTEAFF	TGCGCCAGCAGTGTTGACAGGAACACTGAAGCTTTCTTT
.	12	TRBJ2-1	TRBD2	TRBV30	CAWSPGTSLFLF	TGTGCCTGGAGCCCAGGGACTAGCCTCTTCCTCTTC
.	17	TRBJ2-2	TRBD2	TRBV6-1	CASSARLAGVGTGELFF	TGTGCCAGCAGTGCCCGACTAGCGGGGGTAGGAACCGGGGAGCTGTTTTTT
.	16	TRBJ2-7	.	TRBV5-6	CASTAAGLPKAYEQYF	TGTGCCAGCACGGCGGCCGGTCTTCCCAAAGCATACGAGCAGTACTTC
.	13	TRBJ1-6	.	TRBV12-5	CASGTTYNSPLHF	TGTGCTAGTGGTACAACCTATAATTCACCCCTCCACTTT
once	14	TRBJ1-2	TRBD1	TRBV5-4	CASSPPDRAYGYTF	TGTGCCAGCAGCCCCCCCGACAGGGCCTATGGCTACACCTTC
.	15	TRBJ1-4	.	TRBV6-6	CASTGGFGANEKLFF	TGTGCCAGCACGGGGGGGTTTGGTGCTAATGAAAAACTGTTTTTT
.	15	TRBJ2-3	.	TRBV7-2	CASSPYRDGTDTQYF	TGTGCCAGCAGCCCCTACCGGGATGGCACAGATACGCAGTATTTT
.	15	TRBJ2-5	TRBD1	TRBV28	CASSYGTGRQETQYF	TGTGCCAGCAGTTATGGGACAGGGCGGCAAGAGACCCAGTACTTC
.	17	TRBJ2-7	TRBD2	TRBV18	CASSPLPPTSGAYEQYF	TGTGCCAGCTCACCACTCCCTCCGACTAGCGGGGCTTACGAGCAGTACTTC
.	11	TRBJ1-1	.	TRBV7-2	CASSTSTEAFF	TGTGCCAGCAGTACGAGCACTGAAGCTTTCTTT
.	14	TRBJ1-1	.	TRBV30	CAWSVPGFGTEAFF	TGTGCCTGGAGTGTCCCAGGGTTCGGCACTGAAGCTTTCTTT
few	12	TRBJ2-1	TRBD1	TRBV2	CASRGDSNEQFF	TGTGCCAGCAGGGGGGACAGCAATGAGCAGTTCTTC
.	13	TRBJ1-2	TRBD1	TRBV27	CASSSGQWYGYTF	TGTGCCAGCAGTTCGGGACAGTGGTATGGCTACACCTTC
.	14	TRBJ1-4	.	TRBV7-2	CASSLRAAEKKLFF	TGTGCCAGCAGCCTCAGGGCGGCCGAGAAAAAACTGTTTTTT